This T cell receptor beta chain was retrieved from a study of T cells after yellow fever vaccination. General study findings and limits: CD4 and CD8 compartments shared a small share of clonotypes, likely from convergent recombination.

V was pared by 5 bases and J by 2 bases, with 16 bases between. The CDR3 covers 16 residues. Germline CDR1 SGHTA, CDR2 FQGNSA. TCR cDNA, made by 5'RACE template switching, carried an added universal primer site and UMIs. A single record per CDR3 protein comes from TCRdb applying MiXCR to the 5' RACE reads. The sample has about 580,000 distinct CDR3 sequences, around 17% seen once. This clonotype was recorded at least ten times. The antigen is undetermined. The sequence came from a man between 18 and 29 years old who received the YFV17D yellow fever vaccine. The sequenced sample was PBMCs, obtained less than 6 days after the first yellow fever vaccination. The V gene is TRBV7-2, the J gene TRBJ1-5; tentative D call: TRBD1 (5 bases). The CDR3 DNA reads TGTGCCAGCAGCCTGGGCCATTGGGGGGGCAATCAGCCCCAGCATTTT. Amino acids: CASSLGHWGGNQPQHF.